Reported below is one TCR beta chain. As yet, its antigen is unknown. The CDR3 totals 15 residues. The V segment lost 4 bases and the J segment 0 bases; nucleotides outside the gene matches: 6. This sample is drawn from a study of cytomegalovirus exposure and HLA in healthy donors. Study conclusions and caveats: Among the CMV-associated chains, three were confirmed in vitro as specific for CMV antigens. The tendency of first-cohort TCR clusters to co-occur in the roughly 110 validation repertoires was the finding of a later analysis. Most TCRs appeared rarely, but some public TCRs recurred in many donors.

The table came from immunoSEQ multiplex PCR; TCRdb's copy has only in-frame clones and leaves some out. Among about 100,000 clones, approximately 95% were seen once, and the ten largest hold 0.85% to 0.95%. This rearrangement joins TRBV5-3 to TRBJ1-2; TRBD1 agrees at 7 bases. TRBV5-3 is assigned to the ORF class and has an uncertain function. Sequencing input: PBMCs. This TCR derives from a woman aged 18-29 years in good health and CMV-seronegative. Written as DNA, the CDR3 is TGTGCCAGAAGCCCGGGACAGCCAGCTAACTATGGCTACACCTTC. This translates into CARSPGQPANYGYTF.